The T cell receptor (beta chain) under discussion was sequenced for a study of control samples from healthy donors and cancer patients. This table comes from immunoSEQ multiplex PCR, and its TCRdb copy is limited to in-frame clones, with some not included. The profile shows around 82,000 clones, approximately 87% of them singletons. Germline assignment: CDR1 MNHEY and CDR2 SMNVEV (reference sequence). This CDR3 is 15 amino acids long. Deletions cut 6 bases from V and 4 bases from J, with 18 bases between. The specimen was blood. The chain has TRBV27 and TRBJ1-1; D gene uncertain. This receptor was obtained from a man aged 45-60 years in good health. The CDR3 bases are TGTGCCAGCAGAAACCCATCCGGGCTCGGCACTGAAGCTTTCTTT. Translating it yields CASRNPSGLGTEAFF.